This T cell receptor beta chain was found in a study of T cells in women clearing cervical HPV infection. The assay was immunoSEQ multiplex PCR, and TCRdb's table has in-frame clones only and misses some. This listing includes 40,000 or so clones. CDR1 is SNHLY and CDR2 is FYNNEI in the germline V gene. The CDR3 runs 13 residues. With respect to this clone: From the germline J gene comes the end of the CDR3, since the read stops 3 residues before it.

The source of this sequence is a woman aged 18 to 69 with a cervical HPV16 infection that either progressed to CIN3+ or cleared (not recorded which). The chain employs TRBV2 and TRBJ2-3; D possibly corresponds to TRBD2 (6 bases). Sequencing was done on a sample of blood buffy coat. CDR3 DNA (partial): TGTGCCAGCAGTGTGGAGGGGAATCAGCCG. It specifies CASSVEGNQP. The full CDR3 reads CASSVEGNQPQYF.